These T cell receptor beta chains were read from a single sample in a study of Graves' ophthalmopathy and Graves' hyperthyroidism. MiXCR was run by TCRdb on the multiplex PCR reads, yielding one entry per CDR3 protein. This table holds hundreds of thousands of distinct CDR3 sequences, 45% to 55% found once. Sequences were obtained from peripheral blood. These receptors came from an adult man with Graves' ophthalmopathy. Each CDR3 is given without its conserved first and last residue.

j_gene | len | v_gene | CDR3aa
TRBJ1-1 | 13 | TRBV7-9 | ASSVLHRLNTEAF
TRBJ2-7 | 13 | TRBV10-3 | ASRALLTGDNEQY
TRBJ1-1 | 11 | TRBV29-1 | SSRQGTNTEAF
TRBJ1-1 | 10 | TRBV20-1 | SAQGRGTEAF
TRBJ2-5 | 14 | TRBV24-1 | ATSDLPRTGGEAQY
TRBJ2-7 | 13 | TRBV15 | ATSTYRGESYEQY
TRBJ2-5 | 13 | TRBV10-3 | AIRKTGLHQETQY
TRBJ1-1 | 11 | TRBV4-1 | ASSHPRNTEAF
TRBJ2-7 | 8 | TRBV15 | ATNRYEQY
TRBJ1-5 | 14 | TRBV19 | ASSIPGTGGNQPQH
TRBJ1-2 | 12 | TRBV11-2 | ASSLRSGARGYT
TRBJ1-2 | 11 | TRBV20-1 | SARDGANYGYT
TRBJ2-7 | 12 | TRBV7-9 | ASSLGDSSYEQY
TRBJ2-5 | 11 | TRBV29-1 | SVEEGRVETQY
TRBJ2-7 | 11 | TRBV7-9 | ALEGRGPYEQY
TRBJ1-5 | 11 | TRBV2 | ASNDEVSQPQH
TRBJ2-5 | 11 | TRBV6-5 | ASSVNRGETQY
TRBJ2-5 | 14 | TRBV15 | ATSRGEAGAAETQY
TRBJ1-5 | 11 | TRBV24-1 | ASSPGWNQPQH
TRBJ2-5 | 17 | TRBV7-9 | ASSSRDPGLAGGQETQY
TRBJ1-2 | 13 | TRBV9 | ASSLDGTELYGYT
TRBJ2-5 | 12 | TRBV2 | ASSSTSPWETQY
TRBJ1-5 | 11 | TRBV4-1 | ASSQASNQPQH
TRBJ1-4 | 16 | TRBV7-6 | ASSLAFAFSPTNEKLF
TRBJ2-5 | 11 | TRBV20-1 | SAPGQGAETQY
TRBJ1-1 | 13 | TRBV7-9 | ASSRRVQLNTEAF
TRBJ2-5 | 12 | TRBV19 | ASSRAGNLVTQY
TRBJ1-1 | 12 | TRBV5-8 | ASSYGGLNTEAF
TRBJ1-1 | 14 | TRBV2 | ASSEAGGQGRIEAF
TRBJ2-2 | 13 | TRBV24-1 | ATSGTSPNTGELF
TRBJ1-1 | 10 | TRBV5-1 | ASSSGNSEAF
TRBJ2-2 | 13 | TRBV5-6 | ASSRLAGATGELF
. | 13 | TRBV7-3 | ASSLLAGGGDEQF
TRBJ2-5 | 12 | TRBV9 | ASSEGLAQETQY
TRBJ2-2 | 13 | TRBV10-3 | AISEGTISTGELF
TRBJ2-5 | 12 | TRBV6-5 | ASRTGQGGKTQY
TRBJ2-7 | 14 | TRBV9 | ASSPRGGSGSYEQY
TRBJ1-6 | 11 | TRBV29-1 | SVRQGVGSPLH
TRBJ2-7 | 13 | TRBV12-3/TRBV12-4 | ASTLTGTSGYEQY
TRBJ1-5 | 13 | TRBV28 | ASSFWVGGNQPQH
TRBJ1-2 | 10 | TRBV29-1 | SVVDRAYGYT